These T cell receptor beta chains were read from a single sample in a study of PD-1 and CTLA-4 blockade in melanoma. Libraries were prepared by immunoSEQ multiplex PCR; TCRdb keeps only in-frame clonotypes and omits some of them. The sample holds tens of thousands of clones; about 91% are singletons and the top ten take over 8.5%. The input for sequencing was CD8+ T cells from peripheral blood, taken from a patient given anti-PD-1 treatment. The origin of the receptors is a human donor with melanoma. The CDR3 runs from the conserved cysteine through the conserved F or W. A D gene is named only where the DNA matches it firmly. A row's size may be missing; if present it is once, few, many or a size class.

TRBV7-3,NA,NA,TRBJ1-1,CGRVPTHCENTEAFF,TGTGGCAGAGTACCTACACATTGCGAGAACACTGAAGCTTTCTTT
TRBV14,TRBD1,NA,TRBJ1-2,CASSQEGGGAGYGYTF,TGTGCCAGCAGCCAAGAAGGAGGGGGCGCAGGCTATGGCTACACCTTC
TRBV9,NA,once,TRBJ1-1,CASSVGANTEAFF,TGTGCCAGCAGCGTCGGGGCGAACACTGAAGCTTTCTTT
TRBV10-2,NA,few,TRBJ2-7,CASSEYWGSHEQYF,TGCGCCAGCAGTGAATATTGGGGGAGCCACGAGCAGTACTTC
TRBV30,NA,NA,TRBJ1-1,CAGGQLNTEAFF,TGTGCCGGAGGACAACTCAACACTGAAGCTTTCTTT
TRBV2,TRBD2,few,TRBJ2-7,CASSELWEGYYEQYF,TGTGCCAGCAGTGAATTGTGGGAGGGATACTACGAGCAGTACTTC
TRBV4-1,TRBD2,NA,TRBJ2-3,CASSQEVTSVSTDTQYF,TGCGCCAGCAGCCAAGAAGTGACTAGCGTTAGCACAGATACGCAGTATTTT
TRBV4-2,NA,NA,TRBJ2-6,CASSLMGANVLTF,TGTGCCAGCAGCCTCATGGGGGCCAACGTCCTGACTTTC
TRBV28,NA,NA,TRBJ2-7,CASTLRGAAYEQYF,TGTGCCAGCACCCTAAGGGGAGCCGCCTACGAGCAGTACTTC
TRBV27,NA,few,TRBJ1-1,CASRFAWDTEAFF,TGTGCCAGCAGGTTTGCTTGGGACACTGAAGCTTTCTTT
TRBV6-4,NA,NA,TRBJ1-3,CASSDSTDDSGNTIYF,TGTGCCAGCAGTGACTCAACTGATGACTCTGGAAACACCATATATTTT
TRBV28,NA,NA,TRBJ1-1,CASSYGHRSPNEAFF,TGTGCCAGCAGTTACGGACACAGGTCGCCGAACGAAGCTTTCTTT
TRBV5-8,NA,NA,TRBJ2-1,CASSLGTVIFNEQFF,TGTGCCAGCAGCTTGGGGACAGTAATATTCAATGAGCAGTTCTTC
TRBV2,NA,NA,TRBJ1-1,CASRDGNSSPAFF,TGTGCCAGCAGGGATGGGAATAGCAGCCCAGCTTTCTTT
TRBV10-2,TRBD1,NA,TRBJ1-1,CASRGTGGAFF,TGCGCCAGCAGGGGGACAGGGGGAGCTTTCTTT
TRBV4-2,NA,NA,TRBJ2-7,CASSTRRDLTYEQYF,TGTGCCAGCAGCACCCGGCGGGATCTCACCTACGAGCAGTACTTC
TRBV7-9,TRBD1,NA,TRBJ1-2,CASSPDRPNYGYTF,TGTGCCAGCAGCCCGGACAGGCCCAACTATGGCTACACCTTC
TRBV3-1/TRBV3-2,TRBD2,NA,TRBJ2-1,CASSLIPSGSFNEQFF,TGTGCCAGCAGCCTAATTCCTAGCGGGAGTTTCAATGAGCAGTTCTTC
TRBV2,NA,few,TRBJ1-1,CASSSSLGTNTEAFF,TGTGCCAGCAGTTCAAGTCTAGGTACGAACACTGAAGCTTTCTTT
TRBV4-2,NA,NA,TRBJ1-1,CASSQVGGNMNTEAFF,TGTGCCAGCAGCCAAGTTGGGGGAAATATGAACACTGAAGCTTTCTTT
TRBV18,NA,NA,TRBJ2-7,CASRGGQSSYEQYF,TGTGCCAGCCGGGGGGGACAGAGCTCCTACGAGCAGTACTTC
TRBV4-1,NA,NA,TRBJ2-1,CASSPIDVRRNNEQFF,TGCGCCAGCAGCCCCATAGATGTAAGACGGAACAATGAGCAGTTCTTC
TRBV13,TRBD2,NA,TRBJ2-1,CASSGGLAGEYNEQFF,TGTGCCAGCAGCGGGGGACTAGCGGGAGAATACAATGAGCAGTTCTTC
TRBV27,NA,NA,TRBJ1-1,CASSLSWGGTEAFF,TGTGCCAGCAGTTTATCGTGGGGGGGGACTGAAGCTTTCTTT
TRBV7-2,NA,medium-sized,TRBJ2-3,CASKLWRGGTDTQYF,TGTGCCAGCAAACTATGGCGGGGAGGCACAGATACGCAGTATTTT
TRBV27,NA,NA,TRBJ1-2,CASSLFPDYGYTF,TGTGCCAGCAGTTTATTCCCAGACTATGGCTACACCTTC
TRBV7-9,NA,NA,TRBJ2-7,CASSLGSHEQYF,TGTGCCAGCAGCTTGGGATCCCACGAGCAGTACTTC
TRBV6-5,NA,NA,TRBJ1-5,CASKTGYSNQPQHF,TGTGCCAGCAAGACAGGTTATAGCAATCAGCCCCAGCATTTT
TRBV7-6,NA,NA,TRBJ2-7,CASSSDSSYEQYF,TGTGCCAGCAGCTCAGACAGCTCCTACGAGCAGTACTTC
TRBV28,TRBD2,NA,TRBJ2-7,CASSSLRLAREQYF,TGTGCCAGCAGCTCACTCCGACTAGCACGGGAGCAGTACTTC
TRBV6-5,NA,NA,TRBJ1-4,CASKGEKLFF,TGTGCCAGCAAGGGTGAAAAACTGTTTTTT
TRBV6-5,NA,NA,TRBJ1-1,CASSRSPIDTEAFF,TGTGCCAGCAGCCGATCACCTATCGACACTGAAGCTTTCTTT
TRBV30,NA,NA,TRBJ2-7,CAWTASGSEQYF,TGTGCCTGGACCGCCTCAGGCAGCGAGCAGTACTTC
TRBV21-1,NA,NA,TRBJ2-6,CASSKALTHTGQLSGANVLTF,TGTGCCAGCAGCAAAGCGCTTACACACACAGGGCAGCTTTCTGGGGCCAACGTCCTGACTTTC
TRBV7-6,NA,NA,TRBJ2-5,CASSFDDPLPGVETQYF,TGTGCCAGCAGCTTCGATGACCCTTTACCTGGGGTTGAGACCCAGTACTTC
TRBV27,TRBD1,NA,TRBJ2-7,CASSPTWDSGYEQYF,TGTGCCAGCAGTCCTACCTGGGACAGTGGCTACGAGCAGTACTTC
TRBV3-1/TRBV3-2,NA,few,TRBJ2-7,CASSRDISYEQYF,TGTGCCAGCAGCCGGGACATCTCCTACGAGCAGTACTTC
TRBV29-1,TRBD1,NA,TRBJ1-1,CSVGGTGKGTEAFF,TGCAGCGTTGGGGGGACAGGGAAGGGAACTGAAGCTTTCTTT
TRBV29-1,NA,few,TRBJ2-3,CSVGRGVGDTQYF,TGCAGCGTCGGAAGGGGAGTGGGGGATACGCAGTATTTT
TRBV29-1,NA,NA,TRBJ1-1,CSVEDRTEAFF,TGCAGCGTTGAAGATCGCACTGAAGCTTTCTTT
TRBV10-1,NA,NA,TRBJ2-5,CASSESVQGKETQYF,TGCGCCAGCAGTGAGTCTGTACAGGGAAAAGAGACCCAGTACTTC
TRBV19,TRBD2,few,TRBJ2-7,CASSAYLAGTGEQYF,TGTGCCAGTAGCGCTTATCTAGCGGGAACGGGCGAGCAGTACTTC
TRBV5-8,TRBD2,once,TRBJ2-7,CASSLAGRFPASYEQYF,TGTGCCAGCAGCTTGGCCGGGAGGTTCCCGGCATCCTACGAGCAGTACTTC
TRBV7-8,TRBD2,once,TRBJ2-1,CASSFRSLAGANEQFF,TGTGCCAGCAGCTTTAGGTCACTAGCGGGAGCCAATGAGCAGTTCTTC
TRBV6-4,NA,NA,TRBJ1-3,CASSDGGQGGNTIYF,TGTGCCAGCAGTGATGGGGGGCAAGGTGGAAACACCATATATTTT
TRBV5-4,NA,NA,TRBJ2-5,CASSLRGAYQETQYF,TGTGCCAGCAGCCTGAGGGGGGCGTACCAAGAGACCCAGTACTTC
TRBV7-9,TRBD1,NA,TRBJ2-5,CASRTGSQETQYF,TGTGCCAGCAGGACAGGGTCCCAAGAGACCCAGTACTTC
TRBV27,TRBD1,NA,TRBJ1-1,CASSHRGNTEAFF,TGTGCCAGCAGCCACAGGGGAAACACTGAAGCTTTCTTT
TRBV30,NA,NA,TRBJ1-3,CAWSPHSGNTIYF,TGTGCCTGGAGTCCTCACTCTGGAAACACCATATATTTT
TRBV24-1,NA,NA,TRBJ2-1,CATSDLTGNEQFF,TGTGCCACCAGTGATTTGACCGGGAATGAGCAGTTCTTC
TRBV30,NA,NA,TRBJ2-7,CARGTTGEQYF,TGTGCCCGAGGGACCACTGGGGAGCAGTACTTC
TRBV5-5,NA,NA,TRBJ1-1,CASSLMNTEAFF,TGTGCCAGCAGCCTGATGAACACTGAAGCTTTCTTT